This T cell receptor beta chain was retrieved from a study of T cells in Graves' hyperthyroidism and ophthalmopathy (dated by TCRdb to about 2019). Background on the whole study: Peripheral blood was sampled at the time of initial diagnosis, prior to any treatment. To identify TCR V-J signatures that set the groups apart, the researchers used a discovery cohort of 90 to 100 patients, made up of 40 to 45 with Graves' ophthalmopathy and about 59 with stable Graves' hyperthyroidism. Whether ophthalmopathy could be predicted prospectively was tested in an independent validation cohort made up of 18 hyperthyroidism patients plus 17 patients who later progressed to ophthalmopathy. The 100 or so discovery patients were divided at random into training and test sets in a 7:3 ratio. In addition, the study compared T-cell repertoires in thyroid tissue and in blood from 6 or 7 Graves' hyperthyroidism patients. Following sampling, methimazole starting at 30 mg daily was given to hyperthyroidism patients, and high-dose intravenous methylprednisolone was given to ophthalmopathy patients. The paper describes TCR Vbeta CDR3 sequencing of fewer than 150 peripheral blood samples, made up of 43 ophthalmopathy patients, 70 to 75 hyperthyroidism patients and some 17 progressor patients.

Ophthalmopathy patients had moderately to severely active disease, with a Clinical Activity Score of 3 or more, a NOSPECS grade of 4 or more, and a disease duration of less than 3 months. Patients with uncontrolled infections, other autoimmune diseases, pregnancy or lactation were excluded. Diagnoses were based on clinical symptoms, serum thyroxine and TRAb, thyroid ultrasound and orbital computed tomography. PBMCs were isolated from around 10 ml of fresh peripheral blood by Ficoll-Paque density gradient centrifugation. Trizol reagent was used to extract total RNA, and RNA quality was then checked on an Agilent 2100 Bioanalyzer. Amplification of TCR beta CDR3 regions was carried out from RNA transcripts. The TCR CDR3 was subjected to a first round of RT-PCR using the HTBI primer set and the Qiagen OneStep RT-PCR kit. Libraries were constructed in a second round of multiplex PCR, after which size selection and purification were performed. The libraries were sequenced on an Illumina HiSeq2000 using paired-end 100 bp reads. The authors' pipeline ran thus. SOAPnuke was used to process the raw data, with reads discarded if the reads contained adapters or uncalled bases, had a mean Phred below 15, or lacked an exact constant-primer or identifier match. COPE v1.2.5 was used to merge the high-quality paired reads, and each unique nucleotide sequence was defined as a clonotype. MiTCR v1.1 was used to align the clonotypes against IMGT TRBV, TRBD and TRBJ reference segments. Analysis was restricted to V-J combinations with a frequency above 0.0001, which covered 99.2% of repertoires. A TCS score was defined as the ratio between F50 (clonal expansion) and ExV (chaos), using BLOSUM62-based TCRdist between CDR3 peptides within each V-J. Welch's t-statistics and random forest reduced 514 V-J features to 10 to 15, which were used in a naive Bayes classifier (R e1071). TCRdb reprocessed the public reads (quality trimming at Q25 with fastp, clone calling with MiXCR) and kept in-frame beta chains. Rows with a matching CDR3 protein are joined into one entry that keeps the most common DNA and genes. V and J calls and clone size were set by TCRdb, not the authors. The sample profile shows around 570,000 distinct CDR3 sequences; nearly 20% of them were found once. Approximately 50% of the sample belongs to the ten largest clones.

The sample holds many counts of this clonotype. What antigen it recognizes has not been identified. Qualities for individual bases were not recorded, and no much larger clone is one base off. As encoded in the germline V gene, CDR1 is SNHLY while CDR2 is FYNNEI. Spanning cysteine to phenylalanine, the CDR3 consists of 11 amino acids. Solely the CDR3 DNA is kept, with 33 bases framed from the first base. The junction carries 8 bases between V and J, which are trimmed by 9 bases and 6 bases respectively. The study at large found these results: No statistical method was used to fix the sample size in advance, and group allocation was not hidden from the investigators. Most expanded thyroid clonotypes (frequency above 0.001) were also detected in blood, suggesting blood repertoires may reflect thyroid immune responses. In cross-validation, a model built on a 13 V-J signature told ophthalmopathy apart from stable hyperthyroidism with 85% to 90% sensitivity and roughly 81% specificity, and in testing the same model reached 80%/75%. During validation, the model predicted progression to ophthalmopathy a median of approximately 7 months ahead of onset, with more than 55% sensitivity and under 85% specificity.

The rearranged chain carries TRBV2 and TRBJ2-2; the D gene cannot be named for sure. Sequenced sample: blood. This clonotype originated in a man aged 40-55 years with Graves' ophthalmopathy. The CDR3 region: CASFGSGELFF. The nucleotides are TGTGCCAGTTTCGGATCCGGGGAGCTGTTTTTT.